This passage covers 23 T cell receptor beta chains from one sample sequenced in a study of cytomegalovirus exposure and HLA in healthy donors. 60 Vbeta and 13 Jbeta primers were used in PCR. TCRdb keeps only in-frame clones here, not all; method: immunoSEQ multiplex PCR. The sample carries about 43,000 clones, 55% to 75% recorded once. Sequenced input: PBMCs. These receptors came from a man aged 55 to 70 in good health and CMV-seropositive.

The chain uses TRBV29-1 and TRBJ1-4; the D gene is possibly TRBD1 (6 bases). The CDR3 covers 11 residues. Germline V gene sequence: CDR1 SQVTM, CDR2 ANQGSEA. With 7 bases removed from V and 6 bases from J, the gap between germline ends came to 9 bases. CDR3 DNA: TGCAGCGGCCGGACAGATGAAAAACTGTTTTTT. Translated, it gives CSGRTDEKLFF.

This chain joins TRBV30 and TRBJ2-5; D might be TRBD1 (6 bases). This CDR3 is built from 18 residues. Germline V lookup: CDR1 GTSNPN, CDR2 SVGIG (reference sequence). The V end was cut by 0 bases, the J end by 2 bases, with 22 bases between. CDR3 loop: CAWSVGHGYRNEQETQYF. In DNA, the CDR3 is TGTGCCTGGAGTGTGGGACACGGATATAGAAATGAACAAGAGACCCAGTACTTC. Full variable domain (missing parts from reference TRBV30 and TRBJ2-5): SQTIHQWPATLVQPVGSPLSLECTVEGTSNPNLYWYRQAAGRGLQLLFYSVGIGQISSEVPQNLSASRPQDRQFILSSKKLLLSDSGFYLCAWSVGHGYRNEQETQYFGPGTRLLVL.

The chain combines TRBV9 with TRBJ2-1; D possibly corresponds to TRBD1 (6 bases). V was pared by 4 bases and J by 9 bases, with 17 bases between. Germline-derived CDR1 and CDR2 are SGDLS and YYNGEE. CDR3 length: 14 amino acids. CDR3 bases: TGTGCCAGCAGCCCAAGGACAGATCTTGGTGAGCAGTTCTTC. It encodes CASSPRTDLGEQFF.

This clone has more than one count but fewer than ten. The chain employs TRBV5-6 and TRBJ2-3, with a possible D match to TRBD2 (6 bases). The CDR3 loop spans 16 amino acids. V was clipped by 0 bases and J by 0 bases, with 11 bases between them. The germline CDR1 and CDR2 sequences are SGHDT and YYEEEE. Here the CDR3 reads CASSLGAGTSTDTQYF. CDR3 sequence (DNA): TGTGCCAGCAGCTTGGGGGCAGGGACTAGCACAGATACGCAGTATTTT.

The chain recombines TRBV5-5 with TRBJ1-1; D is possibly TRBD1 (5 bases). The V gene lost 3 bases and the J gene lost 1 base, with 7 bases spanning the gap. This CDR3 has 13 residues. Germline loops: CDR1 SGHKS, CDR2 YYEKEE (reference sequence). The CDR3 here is CASSSQGNTEAFF. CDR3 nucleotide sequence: TGTGCCAGCAGCTCCCAGGGGAACACTGAAGCTTTCTTT. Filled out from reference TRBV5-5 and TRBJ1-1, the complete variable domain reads DAGVTQSPTHLIKTRGQQVTLRCSPISGHKSVSWYQQVLGQGPQFIFQYYEKEERGRGNFPDRFSARQFPNYSSELNVNALLLGDSALYLCASSSQGNTEAFFGQGTRLTVV.

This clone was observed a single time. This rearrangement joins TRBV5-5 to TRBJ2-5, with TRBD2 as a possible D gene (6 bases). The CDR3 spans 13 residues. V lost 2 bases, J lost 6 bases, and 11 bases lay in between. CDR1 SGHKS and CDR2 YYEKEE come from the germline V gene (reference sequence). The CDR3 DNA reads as TGTGCCAGCAGCTTTGAGCGGGCGAAGACCCAGTACTTC. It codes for CASSFERAKTQYF.

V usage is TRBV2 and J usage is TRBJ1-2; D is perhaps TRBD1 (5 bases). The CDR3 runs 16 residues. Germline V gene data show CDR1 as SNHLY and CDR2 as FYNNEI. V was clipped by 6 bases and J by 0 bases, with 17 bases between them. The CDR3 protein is CASRRAGGMANYGYTF. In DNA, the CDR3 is TGTGCCAGCAGAAGGGCCGGGGGAATGGCTAACTATGGCTACACCTTC.

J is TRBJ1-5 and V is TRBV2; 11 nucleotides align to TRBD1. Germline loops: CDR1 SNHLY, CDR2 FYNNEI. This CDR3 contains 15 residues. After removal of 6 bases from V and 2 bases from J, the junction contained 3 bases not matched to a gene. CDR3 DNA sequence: TGTGCCAGCAGGGGACAGGGGGGGGGCAATCAGCCCCAGCATTTT. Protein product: CASRGQGGGNQPQHF.

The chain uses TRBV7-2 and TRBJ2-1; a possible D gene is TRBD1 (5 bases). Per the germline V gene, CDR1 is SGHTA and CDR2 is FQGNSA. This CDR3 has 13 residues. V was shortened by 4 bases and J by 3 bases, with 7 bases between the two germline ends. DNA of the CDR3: TGTGCCAGCAGCTCCGACAGCTACAATGAGCAGTTCTTC. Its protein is CASSSDSYNEQFF.

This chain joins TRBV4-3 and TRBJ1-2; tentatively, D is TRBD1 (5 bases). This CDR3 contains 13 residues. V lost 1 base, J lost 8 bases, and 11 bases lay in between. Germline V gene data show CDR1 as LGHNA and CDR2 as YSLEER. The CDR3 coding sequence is TGCGCCAGCAGCCAAGTCCAGGGTAACGGCTACACCTTC. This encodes CASSQVQGNGYTF.

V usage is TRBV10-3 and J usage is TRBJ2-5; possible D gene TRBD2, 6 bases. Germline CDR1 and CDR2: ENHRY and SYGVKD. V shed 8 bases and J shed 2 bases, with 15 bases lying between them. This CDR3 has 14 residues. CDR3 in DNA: TGTGCCATCTCCCAAGGAGGGGAACAAGAGACCCAGTACTTC. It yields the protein CAISQGGEQETQYF.

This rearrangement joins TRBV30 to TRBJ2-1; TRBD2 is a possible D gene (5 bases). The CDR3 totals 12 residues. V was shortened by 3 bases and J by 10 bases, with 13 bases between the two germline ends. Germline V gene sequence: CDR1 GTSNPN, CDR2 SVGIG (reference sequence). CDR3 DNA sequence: TGTGCCTGGAGAGGGCTAGCTATCGAGCAGTTCTTC. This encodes CAWRGLAIEQFF.

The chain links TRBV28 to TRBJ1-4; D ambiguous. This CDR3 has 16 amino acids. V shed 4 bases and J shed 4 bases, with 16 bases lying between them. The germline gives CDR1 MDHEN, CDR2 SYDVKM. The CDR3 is CASSSFGEGNNEKLFF. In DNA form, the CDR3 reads TGTGCCAGCAGTTCGTTTGGGGAGGGTAATAATGAAAAACTGTTTTTT.

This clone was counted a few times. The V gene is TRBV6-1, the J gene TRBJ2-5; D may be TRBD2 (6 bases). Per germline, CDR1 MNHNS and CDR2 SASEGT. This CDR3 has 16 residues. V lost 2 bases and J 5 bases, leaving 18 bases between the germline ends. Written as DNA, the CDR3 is TGTGCCAGCAGTGAACTGGGTAGCGGAGGTTGGGAGACCCAGTACTTC. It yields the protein CASSELGSGGWETQYF.

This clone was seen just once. DNA of the CDR3: TGTGCCTGGGCCCACCCAGACTCTGGAAACACCATATATTTT. Its translation is CAWAHPDSGNTIYF. This rearrangement joins TRBV30 to TRBJ1-3; D is unclear. Per the germline V gene, CDR1 is GTSNPN and CDR2 is SVGIG (reference sequence). V dropped 5 bases and J dropped 0 bases, with 11 bases sitting between them. The CDR3 contains 14 residues.

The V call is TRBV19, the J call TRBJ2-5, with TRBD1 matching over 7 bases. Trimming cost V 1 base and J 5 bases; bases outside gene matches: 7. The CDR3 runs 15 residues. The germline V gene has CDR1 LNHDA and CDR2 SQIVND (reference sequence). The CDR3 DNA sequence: TGTGCCAGTAGTATAGGGACAGGACTTGGGGAGACCCAGTACTTC. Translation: CASSIGTGLGETQYF.

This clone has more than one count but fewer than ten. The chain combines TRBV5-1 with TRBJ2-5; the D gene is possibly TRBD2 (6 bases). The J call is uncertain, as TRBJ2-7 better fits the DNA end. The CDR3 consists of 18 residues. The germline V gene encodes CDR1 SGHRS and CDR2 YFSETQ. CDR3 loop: CASSLEPPWGRRGYEQYF. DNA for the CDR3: TGCGCCAGCAGCTTGGAACCTCCCTGGGGGAGGCGCGGTTACGAGCAGTACTTC.

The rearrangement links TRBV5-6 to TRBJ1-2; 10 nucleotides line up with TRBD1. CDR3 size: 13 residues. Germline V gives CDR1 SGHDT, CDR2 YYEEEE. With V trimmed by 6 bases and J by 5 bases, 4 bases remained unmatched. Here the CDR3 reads CASNGQGEYGYTF. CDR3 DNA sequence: TGTGCCAGCAACGGACAGGGGGAGTATGGCTACACCTTC.

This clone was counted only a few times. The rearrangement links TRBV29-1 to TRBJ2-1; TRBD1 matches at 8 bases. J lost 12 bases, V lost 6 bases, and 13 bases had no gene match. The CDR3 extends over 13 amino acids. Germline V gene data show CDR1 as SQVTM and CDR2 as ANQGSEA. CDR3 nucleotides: TGCAGCGTAGGGACAGGAGGGCCGAGTGTGCAGTTCTTC. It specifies CSVGTGGPSVQFF.

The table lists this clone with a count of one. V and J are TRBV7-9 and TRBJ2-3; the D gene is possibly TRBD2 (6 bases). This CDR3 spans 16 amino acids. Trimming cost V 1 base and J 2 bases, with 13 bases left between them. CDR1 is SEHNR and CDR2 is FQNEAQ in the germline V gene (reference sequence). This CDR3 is CASSLVDGGNTDTQYF. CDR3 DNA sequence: TGTGCCAGCAGCTTAGTTGATGGAGGGAACACAGATACGCAGTATTTT.

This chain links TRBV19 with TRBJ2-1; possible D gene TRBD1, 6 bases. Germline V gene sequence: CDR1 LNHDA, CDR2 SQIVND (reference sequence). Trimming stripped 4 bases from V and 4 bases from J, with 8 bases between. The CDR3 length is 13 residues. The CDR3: CASSKRGYNEQFF. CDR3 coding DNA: TGTGCCAGTAGTAAAAGGGGGTACAATGAGCAGTTCTTC.

The CDR3, as DNA: TGTGCCTGCTCAGGGTCTGGAAACACCATATATTTT. This translates into CACSGSGNTIYF. V gene TRBV30 combines with J gene TRBJ1-3, with a possible D match to TRBD1 (5 bases). The CDR3 spans 12 residues. Trimming left V 6 bases short and J 1 base short, with 7 bases between. The germline gives CDR1 GTSNPN, CDR2 SVGIG (reference sequence).

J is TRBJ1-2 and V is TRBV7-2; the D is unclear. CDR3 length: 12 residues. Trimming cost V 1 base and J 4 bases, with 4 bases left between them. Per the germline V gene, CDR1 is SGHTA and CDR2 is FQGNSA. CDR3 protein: CASSLGSYGYTF. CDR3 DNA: TGTGCCAGCAGCTTAGGCAGCTATGGCTACACCTTC.